The source of this T cell receptor (beta chain) is a study of vaccination effects on CD4 cells after COVID-19 (dated by TCRdb to about 2022). Background on the whole study: Two doses of either the BNT162b2 or the mRNA-1273 mRNA SARS-CoV-2 vaccine were administered to participants. SARS-CoV-2 spike-specific CD4+ TCR repertoires from before and after mRNA vaccination were compared in COVID-19 convalescent patients and in infection-naive vaccine recipients. Altogether, around ten COVID-19 convalescent patients and a few SARS-CoV-2-naive healthy vaccine recipients made up the full study. In the study, cultures from other donors were sequenced using the Oncomine TCR Beta short-read assay on an Illumina iSeq 100. Overall study outcomes, separate from this receptor: The study was limited by a small number of convalescent patients and lacked early post-infection timepoints. In healthy vaccine recipients, vaccine-induced clones were almost all SARS-CoV-2 mono-reactive, with only 1 of 255 cross-reactive with common cold coronaviruses. Clones induced by infection and clones induced by vaccination both contracted markedly at late timepoints after vaccination, which fits with T cell responses waning over time.

The germline V gene yields SGHTA for CDR1 and FQGNSA for CDR2. V lost 4 bases and J lost 7 bases; the stretch between them is 13 bases long. The CDR3 numbers 14 residues from cysteine through phenylalanine. Left in the record is the CDR3 DNA by itself, 42 bases read in frame from the first base. The ViraFEST assay stimulated PBMC with viral peptide pools and then used TCR sequencing to identify antigen-specific CD4+ T cell clonotypes by expansion. After 10 to 11 days of culture, CD4+ T cells were isolated with the EasySep CD4+ T cell isolation kit. Negative nucleocapsid antibody results before and after vaccination confirmed that the healthy vaccine recipients had no prior SARS-CoV-2 infection. Each well held 2 million to 2.5 million PBMC cultured in IMDM containing 5% human AB serum, around 9.3 IU/ml IL-2 and gentamicin, along with roughly 10 ug/ml peptides. Half of the culture medium was replaced with fresh IL-2-containing medium on days 3 and 7. Each peptide stimulation condition was cultured in triplicate wells unless otherwise noted. PBMC were separated from whole blood using Ficoll-Paque Plus gradient centrifugation and were then either cryopreserved at -140C or used fresh. The overlapping peptide pools covered the spike proteins of SARS-CoV-2 as well as those of the common cold coronaviruses HCoV-NL63, HCoV-OC43 and HCoV-229E. Genomic DNA was extracted from cultured CD4+ T cells with the QIAamp micro DNA kit.

On this clone itself: The antigen this receptor binds is unknown. Base quality data are lacking; no much larger clone is found one base away.

Libraries came from the immunoSEQ multiplex PCR assay. DNA from the cultured, isolated CD4+ T cells was subjected to TCR beta CDR3 sequencing. The original pipeline was this. Non-productive TCR sequences were removed and reads were trimmed to the CDR3 region, keeping CDR3s of at least 7 amino acids. Antigen-specific clonotypes were identified with the MANAFEST web app by comparing expansion in peptide wells against reference cultures. Positive clones required FDR<0.05 expansion versus reference and all other wells, odds ratio above 5, and frequency above 0.1% in two replicate wells. Cross-reactive clonotypes were defined as significantly expanded in SARS-CoV-2 spike wells and in at least one common cold coronavirus spike condition. CDR3 similarity was assessed by Levenshtein distance using the stringdist R package, and unrooted trees were constructed with ape in R 3.6.1. Sourced from immuneACCESS, this table was stored by TCRdb with only in-frame sequences that have V and J called. A share of the clones is absent; for the studies checked, an unresolved V gene accounts for under half, and the remainder has no known explanation. V and J calls and clone size come straight from that table; D and trimming were deduced from the DNA. This sample holds 65,000 to 85,000 clones; 75% to 90% were observed only once. The ten most abundant clones make up 9% to 15% of the sample.

This receptor was identified in a human donor who received a COVID-19 vaccine. This receptor chain uses TRBV7-2 and TRBJ1-4; the D gene is not confidently resolved. The material sequenced was CD4+ T cells from PBMCs cultured with SARS-CoV-2 spike peptides, taken before COVID-19 vaccination. Interpreted using the paper, the cell subset or site label stands for: SARS-CoV-2 spike overlapping peptide pool stimulation. Here the CDR3 is given as CASSYLGMGEKLFF. The DNA sequence is as follows: TGTGCCAGCAGCTACCTCGGGATGGGTGAAAAACTGTTTTTT.